Each of the 32 T cell receptor beta chains below was sequenced from the same sample in a study of early T cells in non-severe SARS-CoV-2 infection. TCRdb reprocessed the 5' RACE reads with MiXCR, giving one entry per CDR3 protein. The data contain 60,000 to 75,000 distinct CDR3 sequences, around 10% of them seen just once; the ten biggest clones take up 3.5% to 5.5%. Sequencing used whole blood. The receptors originated from an adult who was a healthcare worker with PCR-confirmed SARS-CoV-2 infection or an uninfected control (not recorded which).

In its sample, this clonotype was seen many times. The rearrangement joins TRBV9 to TRBJ1-2; weak D call: TRBD1 (5 bases). Germline lookup yields CDR1 SGDLS and CDR2 YYNGEE. With 4 bases removed from V and 3 bases from J, the gap between germline ends came to 13 bases. The CDR3 spans 14 residues. The CDR3 region has the DNA TGTGCCAGCAGCTGGGGCAGGGACGACTATGGCTACACCTTC. Translated: CASSWGRDDYGYTF.

About this clonotype: This may stem from a read error, because a much larger clone lies one nucleotide away. The rearrangement links TRBV5-1 to TRBJ1-1; D is undetermined. Germline-derived CDR1 and CDR2 are SGHRS and YFSETQ. The CDR3 runs 14 residues. The CDR3 region is CASGLRTGNTEAFF. The CDR3 DNA follows: TGCGCCAGCGGCTTGAGGACGGGGAACACTGAAGCTTTCTTT.

The chain has TRBV6-1 and TRBJ1-4; D is unresolved. CDR1 is MNHNS and CDR2 is SASEGT in the germline V gene. Between the trimmed V and J ends, which lost 7 bases and 0 bases, there was a span of 9 bases. The CDR3 is made up of 14 amino acids. CDR3 nucleotides: TGTGCCAGCACTCCGAGATCAACTAATGAAAAACTGTTTTTT. It is translated as CASTPRSTNEKLFF.

This clonotype was detected a few times. The chain employs TRBV2 and TRBJ2-1; TRBD2 agrees at 7 bases. The CDR3 runs 16 residues. V lost 6 bases and J lost 6; bases outside the gene matches: 14. Germline assignment: CDR1 SNHLY and CDR2 FYNNEI. The CDR3 protein is CASRLRLALGVNEQFF. The CDR3 bases are TGTGCCAGCAGATTGCGACTAGCCCTAGGGGTCAATGAGCAGTTCTTC. Full variable domain (rest looked up from reference TRBV2 and TRBJ2-1): EPEVTQTPSHQVTQMGQEVILRCVPISNHLYFYWYRQILGQKVEFLVSFYNNEISEKSEIFDDQFSVERPDGSNFTLKIRSTKLEDSAMYFCASRLRLALGVNEQFFGPGTRLTVL.

This clonotype was observed many times. The chain is built from TRBV30 and TRBJ2-7, with 10 positions matching TRBD1. CDR3 length: 14 residues. V dropped 5 bases and J dropped 4; count of bases not matched to a gene: 8. Germline CDR1 GTSNPN, CDR2 SVGIG (reference sequence). CDR3 loop: CAWARTGGRYEQYF. CDR3 nucleotide sequence: TGTGCCTGGGCCCGGACAGGGGGACGGTACGAGCAGTACTTC.

The rearrangement uses TRBV6-1 and TRBJ2-4, with D perhaps TRBD1 (6 bases). This CDR3 contains 16 residues. From germline, CDR1 is MNHNS and CDR2 SASEGT. V lost 7 bases and J 0 bases, leaving 16 bases between the germline ends. The CDR3 DNA follows: TGTGCCAGCAACACAGGGCCATCTCTAGCCAAAAACATTCAGTACTTC. Protein sequence: CASNTGPSLAKNIQYF.

V and J are TRBV20-1 and TRBJ1-5, with D possibly being TRBD1 (5 bases). The germline gives CDR1 DFQATT, CDR2 SNEGSKA (reference sequence). This CDR3 is built from 14 residues. Trimming left V 0 bases short and J 0 bases short, with 6 bases between. CDR3 in amino acids: CSARDRASNQPQHF. CDR3 DNA: TGCAGTGCTAGAGACAGGGCTAGCAATCAGCCCCAGCATTTT.

This clonotype was counted ten times or more. The chain is built from TRBV6-2 or TRBV6-3 and TRBJ2-2; D is uncertain. The V end was cut by 0 bases, the J end by 3 bases, with 5 bases between. CDR3 size: 14 residues. CDR1 MNHEY and CDR2 SVGEGT come from the germline V gene. Written as DNA, the CDR3 is TGTGCCAGCAGTTACTCCAAGGACACCGGGGAGCTGTTTTTT. Residues: CASSYSKDTGELFF.

This clonotype was seen a few times. The V call is TRBV25-1, the J call TRBJ2-1, with 7 bases matching TRBD2. This CDR3 is 14 amino acids long. Losses at the gene ends were 8 bases for V and 0 bases for J; bases not matched to a gene: 4. Looked up from germline, CDR1 is MGHDK and CDR2 is SYGVNS. The CDR3 DNA reads as TGTGCCAGCGGCTGGGGGGGCTCCTACAATGAGCAGTTCTTC. Translating it yields CASGWGGSYNEQFF.

This clonotype was found a few times. This sequence joins TRBV19 and TRBJ2-7, with 8 bases matching TRBD2. Trimming removed 5 bases from V and 4 bases from J; junction bases left unmatched: 10. The CDR3 is made up of 15 amino acids. Germline values: CDR1 LNHDA, CDR2 SQIVND (reference sequence). The CDR3 coding sequence is TGTGCCAGTAGTCCGAGCGGGAGACGAGCGTACGAGCAGTACTTC. The encoded protein is CASSPSGRRAYEQYF.

This clonotype was detected many times. The chain is built from TRBV7-8 and TRBJ1-2; tentative D call: TRBD1 (5 bases). The germline V gene has CDR1 SGHVS and CDR2 FQNEAQ. The CDR3 sequence is 16 residues long. Trimming shortened V by 2 bases and J by 3 bases, and 16 bases separated the two germline ends. The DNA of the CDR3 is TGTGCCAGCAGCTTATACGCAGGGTATCGTGACTATGGCTACACCTTC. Protein sequence: CASSLYAGYRDYGYTF.

In this sample, this clonotype turned up a few times. The chain combines TRBV19 with TRBJ2-2; D may be TRBD1 (5 bases). Trimming removed 3 bases at V and 4 bases at J, with 12 bases between. CDR1 and CDR2 (germline): LNHDA, SQIVND (reference sequence). The CDR3 sequence is 15 residues long. CDR3 nucleotide sequence: TGTGCCAGTAGTATGCAAGGGGTCGGCACCGGGGAGCTGTTTTTT. Encoded protein: CASSMQGVGTGELFF. Full variable domain (rest looked up from reference TRBV19 and TRBJ2-2): DGGITQSPKYLFRKEGQNVTLSCEQNLNHDAMYWYRQDPGQGLRLIYYSQIVNDFQKGDIAEGYSVSREKKESFPLTVTSAQKNPTAFYLCASSMQGVGTGELFFGEGSRLTVL.

This clonotype was picked up a small number of times. The chain links TRBV10-3 to TRBJ1-4; maybe TRBD1 (5 bases). CDR1 and CDR2 (germline): ENHRY, SYGVKD. V gave up 3 bases and J gave up 3 bases, with 8 bases separating them. This CDR3 region has 14 residues. The CDR3 DNA follows: TGTGCCATCAGTGAAAGGGGAGCTAATGAAAAACTGTTTTTT. Encoded protein: CAISERGANEKLFF.

This clonotype was observed a handful of times. The chain employs TRBV6-6 and TRBJ1-5, with D possibly being TRBD1 (5 bases). Trimming removed 7 bases from V and 6 bases from J, with 22 bases in between. The V gene's germline CDR1 is MNHNY and CDR2 SVGAGI (reference sequence). The CDR3 spans 16 residues. The CDR3, as DNA: TGTGCCAGCATCCGGGGGGTAAGGGGCACCCGTCAGCCCCAGCATTTT. Protein sequence: CASIRGVRGTRQPQHF.

This clonotype was seen repeatedly, ten times or more. CDR3 nucleotide sequence: TGTGCCAGCAGTTTAATGCTAGCGCGCTACAATGAGCAGTTCTTC. Its translation: CASSLMLARYNEQFF. The rearrangement links TRBV12-3 or TRBV12-4 to TRBJ2-1; D may be TRBD2 (6 bases). There are 15 residues in the CDR3. V shed 2 bases and J shed 3 bases, with 11 bases lying between them.

This clonotype was seen many times. The chain carries TRBV29-1 and TRBJ1-4; D possibly corresponds to TRBD1 (5 bases). Trimming took off 5 bases at V and 5 bases at J, with 12 bases between the two ends. CDR1 SQVTM and CDR2 ANQGSEA come from the germline V gene. There are 13 residues in the CDR3. In nucleotides, the CDR3 is TGCAGCGTTCCGGGGGAGGAGAATGAAAAACTGTTTTTT. Translated: CSVPGEENEKLFF. Variable domain in full (rest from reference TRBV29-1 and TRBJ1-4): SAVISQKPSRDICQRGTSLTIQCQVDSQVTMMFWYRQQPGQSLTLIATANQGSEATYESGFVIDKFPISRPNLTFSTLTVSNMSPEDSSIYLCSVPGEENEKLFFGSGTQLSVL.

The table lists this clonotype with many counts. The chain recombines TRBV6-1 with TRBJ1-2; 7 bases are shared with TRBD1. CDR3 length equals 14 residues. The trim removed 3 bases at V and 9 bases at J, leaving 10 bases unmatched. Looked up from germline, CDR1 is MNHNS and CDR2 is SASEGT. The CDR3 DNA reads TGTGCCAGCAGTGACGGCCCCACAGGGGTTAGCTACACCTTC. This codes for CASSDGPTGVSYTF.

This clonotype was seen more than once but under ten times. V and J are TRBV20-1 and TRBJ2-1; TRBD2 might be the D (5 bases). Between the trimmed V and J ends, which lost 0 bases and 6 bases, there was a span of 6 bases. Germline V gene data show CDR1 as DFQATT and CDR2 as SNEGSKA (reference sequence). This CDR3 has 12 amino acids. The CDR3 region is CSAREGSNEQFF. In DNA form, the CDR3 reads TGCAGTGCTAGAGAGGGGAGCAATGAGCAGTTCTTC.

This sequence joins TRBV25-1 and TRBJ2-7; 12 bases fit TRBD2. Germline assignment: CDR1 MGHDK and CDR2 SYGVNS. CDR3 length: 15 amino acids. The junction had 2 bases not matched to a gene; V was cut back by 0 bases and J by 5 bases. The CDR3 loop reads CASSEYLAGGDEQYF. The CDR3 bases are TGTGCCAGCAGTGAATATCTAGCGGGAGGGGACGAGCAGTACTTC.

Ten or more counts support this clonotype. This rearrangement joins TRBV24-1 to TRBJ1-2, with unresolved D. Germline V gene data show CDR1 as KGHDR and CDR2 as SFDVKD. This CDR3 contains 14 residues. With 1 base removed from V and 4 bases from J, the gap between germline ends came to 9 bases. The CDR3 DNA reads as TGTGCCACCAGTGATTTAAACTTTCCCTATGGCTACACCTTC. Residues: CATSDLNFPYGYTF.

V and J are TRBV21-1 and TRBJ2-7; no DNA check was done on the table's D call, TRBD2. TRBV21-1 is a pseudogene locus. CDR3 length equals 15 residues. CDR3 in amino acids: CASSNGTSGNYEQYF. In DNA form, the CDR3 reads TGTGCCAGCAGCAACGGGACTAGCGGGAACTACGAGCAGTACTTC.

Remarks on this clonotype: Just one base apart from a much larger clone, this may be a read error. V and J are TRBV12-3 or TRBV12-4 and TRBJ1-5, with a tentative D call TRBD1 (6 bases). CDR3 size: 13 residues. The CDR3 nucleotides are TGTACCAGCAGCCTGGGACAAATTCAGCCCCAGCATTTT. This gives the protein CTSSLGQIQPQHF.

There are a few counts of this clonotype. This chain uses TRBV7-9 with TRBJ2-1; D tentatively reads TRBD1 or TRBD2 (7 bases each). Germline CDR1 reads SEHNR; CDR2 reads FQNEAQ (reference sequence). V was clipped by 5 bases and J by 10 bases, with 21 bases between them. CDR3 length: 15 amino acids. In DNA form, the CDR3 reads TGTGCCAGCAGCAGCGGGACAGCCCTTCAAGGGGAGCAGTTCTTC. Translated: CASSSGTALQGEQFF. The variable domain in full, with the rest retrieved from reference TRBV7-9 and TRBJ2-1, is DTGVSQNPRHKITKRGQNVTFRCDPISEHNRLYWYRQTLGQGPEFLTYFQNEAQLEKSRLLSDRFSAERPKGSFSTLEIQRTEQGDSAMYLCASSSGTALQGEQFFGPGTRLTVL.

This clonotype was seen ten or more times. V usage is TRBV7-3 and J usage is TRBJ2-5; D is ambiguous. Trimming shortened V by 2 bases and J by 2 bases, and 9 bases separated the two germline ends. Germline CDR1 is SGHTA and CDR2 is FQGTGA. The CDR3 consists of 14 residues. The CDR3 region is CASSLGWGQETQYF. The CDR3 bases are TGTGCCAGCAGCTTAGGGTGGGGACAAGAGACCCAGTACTTC.

The chain employs TRBV6-2 or TRBV6-3 and TRBJ2-1; 7 nucleotides match TRBD2. There are 16 residues in the CDR3. Germline V gene lookup returns CDR1 MNHEY and CDR2 SVGEGT. The V gene end was trimmed by 0 bases and the J gene end by 6 bases; junction bases not matched to a gene: 8. CDR3 amino acids: CASSYSVGGPSNEQFF. For the CDR3, the DNA is TGTGCCAGCAGTTACTCGGTGGGAGGGCCCTCCAATGAGCAGTTCTTC.

This clonotype turned up a few times. The V call is TRBV7-9, the J call TRBJ2-1, with D possibly being TRBD1 (5 bases). Between the trimmed V and J ends, which lost 8 bases and 7 bases, there was a span of 21 bases. The CDR3 runs to 15 residues. Germline CDR1 and CDR2: SEHNR and FQNEAQ (reference sequence). This CDR3 is CASVSDNERLNEQFF. DNA for the CDR3: TGTGCCAGCGTCTCGGACAACGAAAGGTTGAATGAGCAGTTCTTC.

In its sample, this clonotype was seen a few times. The rearrangement uses TRBV7-2 and TRBJ2-1; 14 positions agree with TRBD2. CDR1 is SGHTA, CDR2 FQGNSA, per germline. This CDR3 comprises 16 residues. Germline trimming cut 5 bases from V and 5 bases from J; bases unmatched to any gene: 5. CDR3 amino acids: CASSRRLAGGDNEQFF. The CDR3 DNA sequence: TGTGCCAGCAGCCGCCGACTAGCGGGAGGGGACAATGAGCAGTTCTTC.

This clonotype was seen at least ten times. J is TRBJ2-1 and V is TRBV7-6; maybe TRBD2 (5 bases). V was trimmed by 6 bases and J by 2 bases, leaving 14 bases between them. This CDR3 is built from 15 residues. The germline V gene has CDR1 SGHVS and CDR2 FNYEAQ. The CDR3 DNA reads as TGTGCCAGCAGTTTGACGGGAAGCCCCTACAATGAGCAGTTCTTC. Amino acid sequence: CASSLTGSPYNEQFF.

This clonotype has only a few counts. The chain joins TRBV29-1 to TRBJ1-2; possibly TRBD1 for D (6 bases). CDR1 SQVTM and CDR2 ANQGSEA come from the germline V gene. This CDR3 is built from 13 residues. With 7 bases removed from V and 0 bases from J, the gap between germline ends came to 12 bases. Here the CDR3 reads CSGLQGSNYGYTF. The CDR3 bases are TGCAGCGGCCTACAGGGATCTAACTATGGCTACACCTTC.

This clonotype was seen only once. This chain uses TRBV5-1 with TRBJ2-5, with 8 positions matching TRBD2. Germline CDR1 and CDR2: SGHRS and YFSETQ. There are 15 residues in the CDR3. V lost 2 bases to trimming and J lost 3 bases; unmatched junction nucleotides: 6. The chain's CDR3 is CASSFYSGAEETQYF. CDR3 nucleotides: TGCGCCAGCAGCTTTTATAGCGGGGCTGAAGAGACCCAGTACTTC.

This clonotype was observed a handful of times. The V call is TRBV11-2, the J call TRBJ1-5, with 10 bases lining up with TRBD1. Germline-derived CDR1 and CDR2 are SGHAT and FQNNGV. CDR3 length: 15 amino acids. Germline trimming cut 0 bases from V and 7 bases from J; bases unmatched to any gene: 3. The CDR3 nucleotides read TGTGCCAGCAGCTTAGATTGGACAGGGGGGCAGCCCCAGCATTTT. Residues: CASSLDWTGGQPQHF.

CDR3 coding DNA: TGCAGCGTTGGGGACAGCCAAGAGACCCAGTACTTC. This gives the protein CSVGDSQETQYF. The genes are TRBV29-1 and TRBJ2-5; 7 nucleotides align to TRBD1. V gave up 4 bases and J gave up 1 base; unmatched junction bases: 0. CDR3 length: 12 amino acids. Germline values: CDR1 SQVTM, CDR2 ANQGSEA.